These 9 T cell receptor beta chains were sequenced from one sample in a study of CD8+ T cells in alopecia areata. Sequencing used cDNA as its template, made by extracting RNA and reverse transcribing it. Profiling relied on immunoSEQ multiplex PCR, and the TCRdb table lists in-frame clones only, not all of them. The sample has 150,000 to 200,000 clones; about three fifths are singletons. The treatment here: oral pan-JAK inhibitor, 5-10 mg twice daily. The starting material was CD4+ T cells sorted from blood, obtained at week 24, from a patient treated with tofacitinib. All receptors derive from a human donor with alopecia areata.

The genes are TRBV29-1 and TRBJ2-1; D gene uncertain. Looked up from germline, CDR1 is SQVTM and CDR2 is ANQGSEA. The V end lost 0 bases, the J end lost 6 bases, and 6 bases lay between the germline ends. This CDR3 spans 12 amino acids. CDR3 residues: CSVEEDGNEQFF. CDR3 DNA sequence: TGCAGCGTTGAAGAGGACGGCAATGAGCAGTTCTTC.

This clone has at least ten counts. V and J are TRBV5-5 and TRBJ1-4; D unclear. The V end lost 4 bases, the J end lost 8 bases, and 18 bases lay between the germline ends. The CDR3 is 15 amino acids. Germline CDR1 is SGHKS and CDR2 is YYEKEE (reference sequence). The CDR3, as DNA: TGTGCCAGCAGCGAGCCAGGCCGGGAGAAAGAAAAACTGTTTTTT. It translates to CASSEPGREKEKLFF.

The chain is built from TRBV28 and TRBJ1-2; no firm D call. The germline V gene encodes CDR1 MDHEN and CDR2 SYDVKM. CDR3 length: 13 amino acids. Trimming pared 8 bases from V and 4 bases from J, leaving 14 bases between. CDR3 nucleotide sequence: TGTGCCAGCGGAGACACCCAAATCTATGGCTACACCTTC. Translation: CASGDTQIYGYTF.

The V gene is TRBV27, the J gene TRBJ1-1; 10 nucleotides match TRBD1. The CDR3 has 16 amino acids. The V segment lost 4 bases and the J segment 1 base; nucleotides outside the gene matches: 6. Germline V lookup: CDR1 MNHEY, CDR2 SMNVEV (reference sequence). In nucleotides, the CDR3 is TGTGCCAGCAGTTCCAGGACAGGGGGGGCGAACACTGAAGCTTTCTTT. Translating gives CASSSRTGGANTEAFF.

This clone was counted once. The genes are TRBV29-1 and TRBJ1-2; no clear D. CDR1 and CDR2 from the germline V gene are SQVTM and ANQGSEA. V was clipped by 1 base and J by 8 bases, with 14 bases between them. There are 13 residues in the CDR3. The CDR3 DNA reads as TGCAGCGTTGAAGTGCGCCCTCCAGGAGGCTACACCTTC. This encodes CSVEVRPPGGYTF.

The CDR3 spells CAWSTGQLVARDTEAFF. CDR3 DNA sequence: TGTGCCTGGAGTACCGGACAGCTCGTTGCCAGGGACACTGAAGCTTTCTTT. V gene TRBV30 combines with J gene TRBJ1-1; D is perhaps TRBD1 (6 bases). The CDR3 length is 17 residues. CDR1 GTSNPN and CDR2 SVGIG come from the germline V gene (reference sequence). Trimming took 2 bases from V and 3 from J, leaving 22 bases between them.

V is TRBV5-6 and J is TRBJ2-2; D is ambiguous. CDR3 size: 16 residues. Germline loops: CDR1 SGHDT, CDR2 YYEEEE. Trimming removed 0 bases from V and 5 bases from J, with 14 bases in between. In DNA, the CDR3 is TGTGCCAGCAGCTTGGGGGCAGTCCAGATTACCGGGGAGCTGTTTTTT. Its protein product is CASSLGAVQITGELFF.

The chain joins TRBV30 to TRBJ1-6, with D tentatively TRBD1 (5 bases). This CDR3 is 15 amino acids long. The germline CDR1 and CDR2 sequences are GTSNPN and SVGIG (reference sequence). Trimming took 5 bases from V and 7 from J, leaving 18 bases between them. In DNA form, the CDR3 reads TGTGCCTGGTCTCCAGGGCGGCTCCCAAATTCACCCCTCCACTTT. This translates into CAWSPGRLPNSPLHF.

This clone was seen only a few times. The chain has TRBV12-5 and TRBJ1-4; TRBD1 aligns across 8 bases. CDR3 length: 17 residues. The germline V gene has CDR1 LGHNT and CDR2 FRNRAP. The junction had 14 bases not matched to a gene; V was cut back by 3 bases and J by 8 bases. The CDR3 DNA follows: TGTGCTAGTGGTTTTTTGACAGGGGAAGGCGGCCGAGAAAAACTGTTTTTT. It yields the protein CASGFLTGEGGREKLFF.